The entry below describes one T cell receptor (beta chain). Its antigen is unidentified. Construction of the TCRbeta library involved unique molecular identifiers. MiXCR, run by TCRdb on the PCR reads, gives a single entry per CDR3 protein. Here the sample spans around 440,000 distinct CDR3 sequences, around 15% being singletons. This record comes from a study of T-cell reconstitution after alpha-beta-depleted transplantation in children. Study-wide results and caveats: From newly produced T cells came most of the T-cell counts and diversity one year after transplant. About two months after transplant, alpha-beta T cells reportedly came from several hundred expanded graft clones.

CDR1 is SGHAT and CDR2 is FQNNGV in the germline V gene. The CDR3 has 13 residues. V lost 4 bases, J lost 5 bases, and 5 bases stayed unmatched. The chain joins TRBV11-2 to TRBJ2-7; 7 bases are a match to TRBD2. The receptor was derived from a boy less than two years old who had a stem cell transplant for Wiskott-Aldrich syndrome, so the T cells may come from the graft donor. Sequencing was performed on PBMCs, mostly from graft donor cells, taken 360 days after TCRalphabeta/CD19-depleted stem cell transplant. CDR3 nucleotide sequence: TGTGCCAGCAGCTCCAGGCGGGAGCACGAGCAGTACTTC. Translation: CASSSRREHEQYF.